The 22 T cell receptor beta chains below all came from one sample that was sequenced in a study of T-cell memory formation after mild COVID-19. MiXCR, applied by TCRdb to the 5' RACE reads, yields one record per CDR3 protein. This table has roughly 560,000 distinct CDR3 sequences, roughly 21% appearing once. What was sequenced was PBMCs or a T cell subset sorted from them (not recorded which). The receptors derive from an adult woman who had mild COVID-19 (a few samples of this study predate the infection). Cell type and time point are not known.

This clonotype has more than one count but fewer than ten. The V and J genes are TRBV28 and TRBJ2-1; TRBD2 might be the D (6 bases). V lost 10 bases and J lost 5, with 12 bases in between. Looked up from germline, CDR1 is MDHEN and CDR2 is SYDVKM. The CDR3 has 12 amino acids. The CDR3 spells CAILGSHNEQFF. For the CDR3, the DNA is TGTGCCATCCTCGGGAGTCACAATGAGCAGTTCTTC.

This clonotype was detected a few times. The CDR3 region is CASSASGTGSGETQYF. In DNA form, the CDR3 reads TGTGCCAGCAGCGCCTCCGGGACAGGGAGTGGAGAGACCCAGTACTTC. The genes are TRBV7-2 and TRBJ2-5, with 9 bases matching TRBD1. From germline, CDR1 is SGHTA and CDR2 FQGNSA. This CDR3 contains 16 residues. Trimming at V came to 5 bases and at J to 4 bases, leaving 11 bases not matched to a gene.

The chain uses TRBV29-1 and TRBJ2-7, with D perhaps TRBD1 or TRBD2 (5 bases each). V was shortened by 3 bases and J by 6 bases, with 9 bases between the two germline ends. CDR1 and CDR2 (germline): SQVTM, ANQGSEA. There are 11 residues in the CDR3. The CDR3 DNA sequence: TGCAGCGTTGACAGGGACGGCGAGCAGTACTTC. Its protein product is CSVDRDGEQYF.

This clonotype was seen more than once but under ten times. This chain links TRBV20-1 with TRBJ2-7, with unresolved D. V was clipped by 0 bases and J by 1 base, with 7 bases between them. CDR3 length: 13 residues. The germline CDR1 and CDR2 sequences are DFQATT and SNEGSKA (reference sequence). CDR3 in DNA: TGCAGTGCTAGAGAATTAGGTTCCTACGAGCAGTACTTC. Protein: CSARELGSYEQYF.

The CDR3 loop is CASSLDLTRRERADQETQYF. CDR3 bases: TGTGCCAGCAGCTTAGACCTCACTCGGCGGGAGCGAGCTGACCAAGAGACCCAGTACTTC. The V call is TRBV7-9, the J call TRBJ2-5; 7 positions agree with TRBD2. With 1 base clipped from V and 0 bases from J, the junction kept 17 bases outside the gene matches. Looked up from germline, CDR1 is SEHNR and CDR2 is FQNEAQ (reference sequence). CDR3 length equals 20 residues.

The chain employs TRBV20-1 and TRBJ2-7; no definite D call. Germline-derived CDR1 and CDR2 are DFQATT and SNEGSKA (reference sequence). CDR3 length: 11 residues. Trimming took 1 base from V and 5 from J, leaving 6 bases between them. CDR3 region: CSARGLDEQYF. CDR3 coding DNA: TGCAGTGCTAGAGGATTGGACGAGCAGTACTTC.

The chain combines TRBV10-2 with TRBJ2-3; maybe TRBD1 (5 bases). Trimming took off 2 bases at V and 5 bases at J, with 11 bases between the two ends. This CDR3 is 14 amino acids long. Germline loops: CDR1 WSHSY, CDR2 SAAADI. Written as DNA, the CDR3 is TGCGCCAGCAGTGAGGTTCAGGGTATAGATACGCAGTATTTT. It is translated as CASSEVQGIDTQYF.

The table lists this clonotype with a few counts. The rearrangement joins TRBV7-8 to TRBJ2-3, with 8 positions matching TRBD1. Germline CDR1 reads SGHVS; CDR2 reads FQNEAQ. Germline trimming cut 5 bases from V and 4 bases from J; bases unmatched to any gene: 5. The CDR3 is 14 amino acids. CDR3: CASSQGQGPDTQYF. CDR3 DNA sequence: TGTGCCAGCAGCCAAGGACAGGGCCCAGATACGCAGTATTTT.

This clonotype came up a few times. This rearrangement joins TRBV12-3 or TRBV12-4 to TRBJ1-6, with D possibly being TRBD1 (5 bases). The CDR3 has 15 amino acids. The V end was cut by 4 bases, the J end by 8 bases, with 15 bases between. The CDR3 region is CASSYGIRADSPLHF. The CDR3 DNA reads TGTGCCAGCAGTTACGGTATCAGGGCCGATTCACCCCTCCACTTT.

The V call is TRBV12-3 or TRBV12-4, the J call TRBJ1-5; possible D gene TRBD1, 5 bases. This CDR3 has 15 residues. Trimming pared 6 bases from V and 4 bases from J, leaving 16 bases between. This CDR3 is CASSQSGGKNQPQHF. CDR3 DNA sequence: TGTGCCAGCAGCCAATCGGGGGGAAAGAATCAGCCCCAGCATTTT.

This clonotype was counted only a few times. This rearrangement joins TRBV12-2 to TRBJ2-5; the DNA was not compared with TRBD2, the D call given in the table. TRBV12-2 is termed a pseudogene. The CDR3 totals 15 residues. The CDR3: CASRPRTSGKETQYF. CDR3 nucleotides: TGTGCAAGTCGCCCTCGGACTAGCGGGAAAGAGACCCAGTACTTC.

This clonotype was seen only a few times. V and J are TRBV5-1 and TRBJ2-6, with a tentative D call TRBD2 (5 bases). Germline CDR1 reads SGHRS; CDR2 reads YFSETQ. This CDR3 spans 16 amino acids. V lost 9 bases and J lost 0, with 16 bases in between. CDR3 residues: CATTKEDGSGANVLTF. The CDR3, as DNA: TGCGCCACCACCAAGGAGGACGGCTCTGGGGCCAACGTCCTGACTTTC. Variable domain in full (rest from reference TRBV5-1 and TRBJ2-6): KAGVTQTPRYLIKTRGQQVTLSCSPISGHRSVSWYQQTPGQGLQFLFEYFSETQRNKGNFPGRFSGRQFSNSRSEMNVSTLELGDSALYLCATTKEDGSGANVLTFGAGSRLTVL.

In its sample, this clonotype was seen a few times. The CDR3 DNA sequence: TGTGCCAGTAGTCATGGGGTGTCGTACAATGAGCAGTTCTTC. Translated, it gives CASSHGVSYNEQFF. The chain employs TRBV19 and TRBJ2-1; no definite D call. This CDR3 region has 14 residues. Germline V CDR1 and CDR2: LNHDA, SQIVND (reference sequence). Trimming cost V 5 bases and J 4 bases, with 12 bases left between them. The whole variable domain, remainder taken from reference TRBV19 and TRBJ2-1, is DGGITQSPKYLFRKEGQNVTLSCEQNLNHDAMYWYRQDPGQGLRLIYYSQIVNDFQKGDIAEGYSVSREKKESFPLTVTSAQKNPTAFYLCASSHGVSYNEQFFGPGTRLTVL.

The chain joins TRBV6-5 to TRBJ1-2, with D maybe TRBD1 (5 bases). The germline gives CDR1 MNHEY, CDR2 SVGAGI. The germline V and J ends were trimmed by 5 bases and 5 bases, with 21 bases remaining between them. The CDR3 is made up of 16 amino acids. DNA of the CDR3: TGTGCCAGCAGTCCCCTGCCCGGGACTCGGACGTATGGCTACACCTTC. It yields the protein CASSPLPGTRTYGYTF.

This clonotype was seen a few times. The chain employs TRBV3-1 and TRBJ2-3; TRBD1 aligns across 9 bases. Germline assignment: CDR1 LGHDT and CDR2 YNNKEL (reference sequence). Unmatched junction bases numbered 3, after V lost 7 bases and J lost 4 bases. The CDR3 spans 13 residues. The CDR3 DNA follows: TGTGCCAGCATTGGACAGGGGTCAGATACGCAGTATTTT. This sequence encodes CASIGQGSDTQYF.

Only a few counts were recorded for this clonotype. The chain joins TRBV12-3 or TRBV12-4 to TRBJ2-5; 8 bases match TRBD1. Trimming took 3 bases from V and 5 from J; bases not matched to a gene: 8. The CDR3 totals 15 residues. Here the CDR3 DNA reads TGTGCCAGCAGTTTGAGACCAGGGGGCACGGAGACCCAGTACTTC. Encoded protein: CASSLRPGGTETQYF.

Concerning this clonotype: A read error may produce the germline difference seen at one junction end. The genes are TRBV18 and TRBJ2-7; 10 bases fit TRBD2. CDR3 length: 19 residues. Germline V gene data show CDR1 as KGHSH and CDR2 as LQKENI. CDR3 amino acids: CPSSPISRGLASGSYEQYF. The CDR3 DNA reads as TGTCCCAGCTCACCAATAAGCAGGGGGCTGGCTAGCGGGAGCTACGAGCAGTACTTC.

The V and J genes are TRBV20-1 and TRBJ2-4; 8 positions agree with TRBD2. The CDR3 has 18 residues. The V and J ends lost 3 bases and 0 bases, in that order; junction bases with no gene match: 13. Germline V lookup: CDR1 DFQATT, CDR2 SNEGSKA (reference sequence). The CDR3 DNA is TGCAGTGCTAGGTTTGGCGGGAGAGCGGGAGAAGCCAAAAACATTCAGTACTTC. Translating it yields CSARFGGRAGEAKNIQYF.

This clonotype was observed a handful of times. This chain connects TRBV30 to TRBJ1-1; D gene unclear. Per the germline V gene, CDR1 is GTSNPN and CDR2 is SVGIG (reference sequence). The CDR3 length is 11 residues. With 5 bases removed from V and 3 bases from J, the gap between germline ends came to 7 bases. This chain's CDR3 is CAWGPYTEAFF. CDR3 sequence (DNA): TGTGCCTGGGGACCCTACACTGAAGCTTTCTTT.

J is TRBJ2-1 and V is TRBV24-1, with 9 bases aligning to TRBD1. V lost 6 bases to trimming and J lost 9 bases; unmatched junction nucleotides: 2. CDR3 length: 12 amino acids. Germline values: CDR1 KGHDR, CDR2 SFDVKD. The CDR3 sequence is CATSWDRAEQFF. For the CDR3, the DNA is TGTGCCACCAGTTGGGACAGGGCTGAGCAGTTCTTC.

The chain joins TRBV28 to TRBJ2-1; D gene ambiguous. The CDR3 runs 15 residues. The V end lost 6 bases, the J end lost 2 bases, and 14 bases lay between the germline ends. Germline-derived CDR1 and CDR2 are MDHEN and SYDVKM. CDR3: CASRPRSPPYNEQFF. CDR3 nucleotide sequence: TGTGCCAGCAGGCCGCGGTCTCCCCCCTACAATGAGCAGTTCTTC.

This clonotype appeared a few times. The chain is built from TRBV7-2 and TRBJ1-3; D not certain. Germline V gene data show CDR1 as SGHTA and CDR2 as FQGNSA. The germline V and J ends were trimmed by 1 base and 1 base, with 8 bases remaining between them. This CDR3 comprises 15 residues. CDR3 region: CASSLDGLSGNTIYF. CDR3 in DNA: TGTGCCAGCAGCTTAGACGGGTTATCTGGAAACACCATATATTTT.